The 14 T cell receptor beta chains presented below share a single source sample, sequenced in a study of blood T cells in healthy people across ages. Through a sample-barcoded 5' primer and a J-beta primer mix, a second PCR was run for roughly 7 to 11 cycles. TCRdb re-called the 5' RACE reads through MiXCR, storing one row per CDR3 protein. The repertoire consists of roughly 800,000 distinct CDR3 sequences, with 40% to 65% occurring once and the leading ten covering roughly 40%. What was sequenced was blood. Receptors were obtained from a man older than 75 in good health.

Remarks on this clonotype: A read error may explain this, as a much larger clone is one base away. The rearrangement uses TRBV29-1 and TRBJ2-7; D gene uncertain. CDR3 length: 12 residues. The germline V gene encodes CDR1 SQVTM and CDR2 ANQGSEA. The CDR3 here is CSVGPSGYEHYF. The CDR3 bases are TGCAGCGTTGGACCGAGTGGGTACGAGCATTACTTC.

This rearrangement joins TRBV4-1 to TRBJ2-6; D remains ambiguous. Germline V gene lookup returns CDR1 MGHRA and CDR2 YSYEKL. Trimming shortened V by 1 base and J by 2 bases, and 3 bases separated the two germline ends. The CDR3 totals 14 residues. The CDR3 loop is CASSQVAGANVLTF. The CDR3 coding sequence is TGCGCCAGCAGCCAAGTAGCTGGGGCCAACGTCCTGACTTTC.

This clonotype came up a few times. The genes are TRBV7-2 and TRBJ2-7; D remains ambiguous. V was shortened by 3 bases and J by 10 bases, with 13 bases between the two germline ends. Germline V gives CDR1 SGHTA, CDR2 FQGNSA. CDR3 length: 12 amino acids. CDR3 DNA sequence: TGTGCCAGCAGCTTTCGTTCTGCGGCCCAGTACTTC. This sequence encodes CASSFRSAAQYF.

V gene TRBV7-9 combines with J gene TRBJ1-1, with 7 nucleotides matching TRBD1. Germline V gene lookup returns CDR1 SEHNR and CDR2 FQNEAQ (reference sequence). V lost 4 bases to trimming and J lost 4 bases; unmatched junction nucleotides: 9. The CDR3 spans 15 residues. The DNA of the CDR3 is TGTGCCAGCAGCTACTCCAGGGGGGGAGTCACTGAAGCTTTCTTT. The encoded protein is CASSYSRGGVTEAFF. Supplemented by reference TRBV7-9 and TRBJ1-1, the full variable domain reads DTGVSQNPRHKITKRGQNVTFRCDPISEHNRLYWYRQTLGQGPEFLTYFQNEAQLEKSRLLSDRFSAERPKGSFSTLEIQRTEQGDSAMYLCASSYSRGGVTEAFFGQGTRLTVV.

This clonotype was counted a few times. The chain couples TRBV15 to TRBJ2-5; D ambiguous. This CDR3 is 13 amino acids long. Trimming shortened V by 8 bases and J by 1 base, and 11 bases separated the two germline ends. The germline V gene has CDR1 LNHNV and CDR2 YYDKDF (reference sequence). CDR3 in amino acids: CATRMAFQETQYF. The CDR3 DNA sequence: TGTGCCACCCGAATGGCCTTCCAAGAGACCCAGTACTTC.

This chain links TRBV10-2 with TRBJ2-7, with D possibly being TRBD1 (5 bases). The CDR3 totals 14 residues. Germline values: CDR1 WSHSY, CDR2 SAAADI. Trimming took 5 bases from V and 3 from J, leaving 14 bases between them. The CDR3 loop reads CASSPATEYYEQYF. The CDR3 DNA reads as TGCGCCAGCAGTCCCGCGACAGAATACTACGAGCAGTACTTC.

The chain combines TRBV27 with TRBJ2-5, with D possibly matching TRBD2 (5 bases). Trimming stripped 1 base from V and 11 bases from J, with 23 bases between. CDR3 length: 16 residues. CDR1 is MNHEY, CDR2 SMNVEV, per germline (reference sequence). CDR3 in DNA: TGTGCCAGCAGTTTATGGCTAGCCGCTGCGCGTAATGAGCAGTACTTC. Amino acid sequence: CASSLWLAAARNEQYF.

V and J are TRBV28 and TRBJ1-1, with a tentative D call TRBD1 (5 bases). CDR1 and CDR2 from the germline V gene are MDHEN and SYDVKM. Trimming took 7 bases from V and 1 from J, leaving 16 bases between them. The length of the CDR3 is 15 residues. CDR3 amino acids: CASKRQGVGNTEAFF. The CDR3, as DNA: TGTGCCAGCAAGCGGCAGGGAGTGGGGAACACTGAAGCTTTCTTT.

This clonotype was seen a few times. The rearrangement links TRBV3-1 to TRBJ2-1; D is perhaps TRBD1 (5 bases). The CDR3 runs to 13 residues. Trimming pared 9 bases from V and 8 bases from J, leaving 17 bases between. The germline CDR1 and CDR2 sequences are LGHDT and YNNKEL (reference sequence). The CDR3, as DNA: TGTGCCAGTAGCTGGCCAGGGTTGCATGAGCAGTTCTTC. Its translation: CASSWPGLHEQFF.

This clonotype was counted a few times. The gene calls are TRBV20-1 and TRBJ2-3; no clear D. This CDR3 is built from 12 residues. Germline CDR1 reads DFQATT; CDR2 reads SNEGSKA (reference sequence). The germline V and J ends were trimmed by 0 bases and 14 bases, with 15 bases remaining between them. CDR3 bases: TGCAGTGCTAGAGATAGGGCCAGATACGCGTATTTT. Protein: CSARDRARYAYF.

This clonotype has a handful of counts. CDR3 loop: CSALPTQETQYF. The DNA for the CDR3 is TGCAGTGCTCTCCCGACCCAAGAGACCCAGTACTTC. The V gene is TRBV20-1, the J gene TRBJ2-5, with D unclear. Between the trimmed V and J ends, which lost 5 bases and 1 base, there was a span of 8 bases. CDR3 length: 12 residues. The germline V gene encodes CDR1 DFQATT and CDR2 SNEGSKA (reference sequence).

The chain carries TRBV6-2 or TRBV6-3 and TRBJ2-3; no reliable D call. The CDR3 has 15 residues. V dropped 8 bases and J dropped 0 bases, with 15 bases sitting between them. Germline V gene data show CDR1 as MNHEY and CDR2 as SVGEGT. CDR3 DNA sequence: TGTGCCAGCGCACAATACCCCAGGAGCACAGATACGCAGTATTTT. Protein: CASAQYPRSTDTQYF.

V gene TRBV19 combines with J gene TRBJ1-5, with TRBD1 matching over 7 bases. Germline CDR1 LNHDA, CDR2 SQIVND (reference sequence). The CDR3 consists of 16 residues. J lost 5 bases, V lost 5 bases, and 12 bases had no gene match. The DNA for the CDR3 is TGTGCCAGTAGTCCGTACGAGGGACAGCTTGATCAGCCCCAGCATTTT. Translation: CASSPYEGQLDQPQHF.

This clonotype was counted only a few times. V gene TRBV2 combines with J gene TRBJ2-5; 7 bases align to TRBD1. CDR3 length equals 13 residues. Germline values: CDR1 SNHLY, CDR2 FYNNEI. After removal of 5 bases from V and 5 bases from J, the junction contained 5 bases not matched to a gene. The CDR3 loop is CASSLDRAETQYF. CDR3 nucleotides: TGTGCCAGCAGTCTTGACAGGGCTGAGACCCAGTACTTC.